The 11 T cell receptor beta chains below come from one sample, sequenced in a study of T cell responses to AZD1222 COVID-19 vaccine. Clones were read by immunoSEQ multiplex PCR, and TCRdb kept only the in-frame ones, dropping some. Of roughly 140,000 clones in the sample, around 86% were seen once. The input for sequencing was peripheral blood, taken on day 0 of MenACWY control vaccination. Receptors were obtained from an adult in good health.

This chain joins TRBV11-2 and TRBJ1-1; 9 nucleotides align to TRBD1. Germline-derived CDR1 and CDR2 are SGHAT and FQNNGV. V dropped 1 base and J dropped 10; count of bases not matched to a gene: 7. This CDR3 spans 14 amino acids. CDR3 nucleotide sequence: TGTGCCAGCAGCTTAGGGGGGGACAGGGTTCGAGCTTTCTTT. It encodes CASSLGGDRVRAFF. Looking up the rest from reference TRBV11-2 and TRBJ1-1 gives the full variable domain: EAGVAQSPRYKIIEKRQSVAFWCNPISGHATLYWYQQILGQGPKLLIQFQNNGVVDDSQLPKDRFSAERLKGVDSTLKIQPAKLEDSAVYLCASSLGGDRVRAFFGQGTRLTVV.

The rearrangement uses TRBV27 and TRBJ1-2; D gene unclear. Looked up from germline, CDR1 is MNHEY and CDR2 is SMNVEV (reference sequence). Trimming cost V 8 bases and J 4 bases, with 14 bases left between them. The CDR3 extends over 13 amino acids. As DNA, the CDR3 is TGTGCCAGCCGTCCTCAGGTGTCCTATGGCTACACCTTC. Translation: CASRPQVSYGYTF.

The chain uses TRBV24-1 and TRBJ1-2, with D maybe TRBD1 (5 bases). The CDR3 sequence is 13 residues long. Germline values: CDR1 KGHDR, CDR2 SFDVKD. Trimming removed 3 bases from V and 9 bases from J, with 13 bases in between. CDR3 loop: CATSDGTKGSYTF. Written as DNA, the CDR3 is TGTGCCACCAGTGATGGGACGAAGGGTAGCTACACCTTC.

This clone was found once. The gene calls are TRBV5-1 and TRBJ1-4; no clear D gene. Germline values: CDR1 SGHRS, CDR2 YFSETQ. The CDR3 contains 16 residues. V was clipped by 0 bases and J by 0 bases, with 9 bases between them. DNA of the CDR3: TGCGCCAGCAGCTTGGGGCAAGGCCCAACTAATGAAAAACTGTTTTTT. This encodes CASSLGQGPTNEKLFF.

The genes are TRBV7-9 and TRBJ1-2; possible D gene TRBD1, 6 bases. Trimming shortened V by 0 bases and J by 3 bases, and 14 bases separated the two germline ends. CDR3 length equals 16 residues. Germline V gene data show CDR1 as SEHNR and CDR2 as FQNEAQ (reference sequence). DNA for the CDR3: TGTGCCAGCAGCTTAGCCCCCCAAAACAGGGACTATGGCTACACCTTC. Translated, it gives CASSLAPQNRDYGYTF.

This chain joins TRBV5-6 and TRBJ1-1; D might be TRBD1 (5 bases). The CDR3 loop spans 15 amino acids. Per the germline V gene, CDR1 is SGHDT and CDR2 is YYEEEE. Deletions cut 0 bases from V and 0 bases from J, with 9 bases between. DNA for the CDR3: TGTGCCAGCAGCTTGGGGGGCCCTATGAACACTGAAGCTTTCTTT. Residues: CASSLGGPMNTEAFF.

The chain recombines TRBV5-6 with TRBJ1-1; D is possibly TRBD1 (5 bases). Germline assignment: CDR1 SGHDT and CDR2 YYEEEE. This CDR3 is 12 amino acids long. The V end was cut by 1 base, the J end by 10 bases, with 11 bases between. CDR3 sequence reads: CASSLQGFGAFF. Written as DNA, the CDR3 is TGTGCCAGCAGCTTGCAGGGCTTTGGAGCTTTCTTT.

CDR3 coding DNA: TGTGCCAGCATGGGGGGCGATTCGAACACCGGGGAGCTGTTTTTT. This codes for CASMGGDSNTGELFF. The J gene is TRBJ2-2, the V gene TRBV2; the D gene could be TRBD1 or TRBD2 (6 bases each). CDR1 is SNHLY, CDR2 FYNNEI, per germline. The CDR3 contains 15 residues. Trimming removed 7 bases from V and 0 bases from J, with 12 bases in between.

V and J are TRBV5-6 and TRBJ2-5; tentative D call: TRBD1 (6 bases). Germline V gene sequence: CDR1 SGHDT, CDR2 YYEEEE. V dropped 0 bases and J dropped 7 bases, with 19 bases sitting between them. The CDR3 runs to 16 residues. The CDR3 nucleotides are TGTGCCAGCAGCTTGGCGCTCTCGCAGGGGTCAGGGACCCAGTACTTC. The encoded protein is CASSLALSQGSGTQYF.

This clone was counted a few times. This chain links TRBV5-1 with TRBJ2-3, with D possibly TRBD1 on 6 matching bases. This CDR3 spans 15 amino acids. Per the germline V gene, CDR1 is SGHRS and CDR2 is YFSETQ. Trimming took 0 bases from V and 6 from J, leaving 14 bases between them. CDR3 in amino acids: CASSLVQGITDTQYF. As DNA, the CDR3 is TGCGCCAGCAGCTTGGTTCAGGGGATAACCGATACGCAGTATTTT.

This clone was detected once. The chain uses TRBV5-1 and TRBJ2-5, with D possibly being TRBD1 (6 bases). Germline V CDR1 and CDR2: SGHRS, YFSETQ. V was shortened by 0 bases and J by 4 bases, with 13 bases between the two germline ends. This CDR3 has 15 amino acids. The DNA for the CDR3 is TGCGCCAGCAGCTTGGGCCCAGGGGAACGAGAGACCCAGTACTTC. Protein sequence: CASSLGPGERETQYF.